This entry lists 29 T cell receptor beta chains sequenced from one sample in a study of cytotoxic CD8 clonotypes in ibrutinib-treated CLL. Profiled with immunoSEQ multiplex PCR; TCRdb holds only in-frame clones, not every one. The data hold approximately 100,000 clones, with roughly 60% observed a single time. The starting material was PBMCs, obtained after 24 months of ibrutinib treatment. These receptors all come from a human donor with chronic lymphocytic leukemia.

This clone was observed a few times. The chain carries TRBV2 and TRBJ2-7; D might be TRBD1 (6 bases). CDR3 length equals 12 residues. The V and J ends lost 7 bases and 4 bases respectively, with 11 bases between them. The V gene's germline CDR1 is SNHLY and CDR2 FYNNEI. CDR3 sequence reads: CASTLQGYEQYF. CDR3 in DNA: TGTGCCAGCACTCTACAGGGTTACGAGCAGTACTTC.

Written as DNA, the CDR3 is TGTGCCAGCAGCTTAATGGGGGGTGCGGAGACTGAAGCTTTCTTT. Translating it yields CASSLMGGAETEAFF. V usage is TRBV7-3 and J usage is TRBJ1-1, with D possibly matching TRBD1 (5 bases). V lost 1 base and J lost 5, with 14 bases in between. The CDR3 runs 15 residues. Germline loops: CDR1 SGHTA, CDR2 FQGTGA. Using reference TRBV7-3 and TRBJ1-1 for the parts outside the CDR3, the full variable domain is GAGVSQTPSNKVTEKGKYVELRCDPISGHTALYWYRQSLGQGPEFLIYFQGTGAADDSGLPNDRFFAVRPEGSVSTLKIQRTERGDSAVYLCASSLMGGAETEAFFGQGTRLTVV.

This sequence joins TRBV7-9 and TRBJ2-1; 7 bases match TRBD2. V was pared by 3 bases and J by 5 bases, with 4 bases of the junction left unmatched. Germline assignment: CDR1 SEHNR and CDR2 FQNEAQ (reference sequence). The CDR3 loop spans 14 amino acids. This chain's CDR3 is CASSFQGTNNEQFF. The CDR3 DNA sequence: TGTGCCAGCAGCTTTCAAGGGACTAACAATGAGCAGTTCTTC.

This clone has more than one count but fewer than ten. The chain has TRBV6-5 and TRBJ1-2; TRBD1 might be the D (6 bases). Germline values: CDR1 MNHEY, CDR2 SVGAGI. Trimming shortened V by 2 bases and J by 2 bases, and 12 bases separated the two germline ends. The CDR3 totals 15 residues. This CDR3 is CASSYDQGLNYGYTF. DNA of the CDR3: TGTGCCAGCAGTTACGATCAGGGGCTAAACTATGGCTACACCTTC.

The rearrangement uses TRBV14 and TRBJ1-6; D unresolved. The CDR3 has 15 amino acids. Trimming stripped 4 bases from V and 3 bases from J, with 10 bases between. Germline V CDR1 and CDR2: SGHDN, FVKESK. The CDR3 DNA is TGTGCCAGCAGCCGCAAGGAAGTCTATAATTCACCCCTCCACTTT. Translating it yields CASSRKEVYNSPLHF.

This clone was recorded only once. V usage is TRBV6-1 and J usage is TRBJ1-3; D not certain. Germline CDR1 MNHNS, CDR2 SASEGT. V lost 10 bases, J lost 1 base, and 11 bases lay in between. The CDR3 has 13 amino acids. The CDR3 spells CATQKGSGNTIYF. The CDR3 region has the DNA TGTGCCACCCAGAAAGGGTCTGGAAACACCATATATTTT.

V gene TRBV5-1 combines with J gene TRBJ2-7; no definite D call. The germline gives CDR1 SGHRS, CDR2 YFSETQ. This CDR3 has 14 amino acids. Trimming cost V 5 bases and J 0 bases, with 12 bases left between them. The CDR3 loop is CASSAYRSSYEQYF. The DNA of the CDR3 is TGCGCCAGCAGTGCGTACAGAAGCTCCTACGAGCAGTACTTC.

This chain connects TRBV13 to TRBJ2-5; D ambiguous. V shed 3 bases and J shed 4 bases, with 12 bases lying between them. CDR3 length equals 14 residues. CDR1 is PRHDT and CDR2 is FYEKMQ in the germline V gene (reference sequence). CDR3 protein: CASSLLTDGETQYF. In DNA, the CDR3 is TGTGCCAGCAGCTTGCTAACGGACGGAGAGACCCAGTACTTC.

This clone was detected only once. J is TRBJ2-3 and V is TRBV9; either TRBD1 or TRBD2 may fit D (6 bases each). V was pared by 0 bases and J by 5 bases, with 10 bases between. Germline V lookup: CDR1 SGDLS, CDR2 YYNGEE. The CDR3 runs 14 residues. The CDR3 is CASSVGGGRDTQYF. CDR3 in DNA: TGTGCCAGCAGCGTAGGAGGGGGGCGAGATACGCAGTATTTT.

The rearrangement uses TRBV5-1 and TRBJ1-1; 9 bases match TRBD1. Looked up from germline, CDR1 is SGHRS and CDR2 is YFSETQ. After removal of 4 bases from V and 12 bases from J, the junction contained 19 bases not matched to a gene. This CDR3 is built from 16 residues. CDR3 nucleotide sequence: TGCGCCAGCAGCCTGGAATCTACAGGGGGCGCTTCGGCACCTTTCTTT. It translates to CASSLESTGGASAPFF.

The chain joins TRBV15 to TRBJ1-4; D is unresolved. With 3 bases removed from V and 5 bases from J, the gap between germline ends came to 7 bases. The CDR3 length is 13 residues. Germline V gene sequence: CDR1 LNHNV, CDR2 YYDKDF (reference sequence). CDR3 protein: CATSRGPNEKLFF. CDR3 coding DNA: TGTGCCACCAGCAGGGGTCCCAATGAAAAACTGTTTTTT. Variable domain in full (rest from reference TRBV15 and TRBJ1-4): DAMVIQNPRYQVTQFGKPVTLSCSQTLNHNVMYWYQQKSSQAPKLLFHYYDKDFNNEADTPDNFQSRRPNTSFCFLDIRSPGLGDTAMYLCATSRGPNEKLFFGSGTQLSVL.

This clone was observed a few times. This sequence joins TRBV5-1 and TRBJ1-1; D unclear. The CDR3 is 14 residues long. Germline CDR1 and CDR2: SGHRS and YFSETQ. The V and J ends lost 3 bases and 4 bases respectively, with 13 bases between them. The CDR3: CASSYYAGGTEAFF. The CDR3 DNA reads TGCGCCAGCAGCTATTATGCTGGTGGCACTGAAGCTTTCTTT.

The rearrangement links TRBV5-1 to TRBJ2-7; TRBD1 or TRBD2 may be the D gene (5 bases each). The V end was cut by 4 bases, the J end by 0 bases, with 11 bases between. This CDR3 region has 14 residues. Germline V gives CDR1 SGHRS, CDR2 YFSETQ. CDR3 nucleotides: TGCGCCAGCAGCACCGGGACGGCCTCCTACGAGCAGTACTTC. It translates to CASSTGTASYEQYF. The full variable domain, rest sourced from reference TRBV5-1 and TRBJ2-7, is KAGVTQTPRYLIKTRGQQVTLSCSPISGHRSVSWYQQTPGQGLQFLFEYFSETQRNKGNFPGRFSGRQFSNSRSEMNVSTLELGDSALYLCASSTGTASYEQYFGPGTRLTVT.

V and J are TRBV7-9 and TRBJ2-7, with 7 nucleotides matching TRBD1. CDR1 and CDR2 (germline): SEHNR, FQNEAQ (reference sequence). The V segment lost 5 bases and the J segment 1 base; nucleotides outside the gene matches: 5. This CDR3 spans 14 amino acids. The CDR3 DNA reads TGTGCCAGCAGCCCCTCGACAGGGTCCTACGAGCAGTACTTC. This codes for CASSPSTGSYEQYF.

The chain combines TRBV29-1 with TRBJ2-3; tentatively, D is TRBD2 (6 bases). Trimming removed 3 bases at V and 5 bases at J, with 9 bases between. From germline, CDR1 is SQVTM and CDR2 ANQGSEA. This CDR3 has 12 residues. The CDR3 loop reads CSVERGGDTQYF. CDR3 nucleotide sequence: TGCAGCGTTGAGAGGGGAGGAGATACGCAGTATTTT.

The V and J genes are TRBV2 and TRBJ2-1, with 8 bases aligning to TRBD1. The CDR3 sequence is 15 residues long. Germline CDR1 and CDR2: SNHLY and FYNNEI. Unmatched junction bases numbered 8, after V lost 6 bases and J lost 4 bases. CDR3 nucleotide sequence: TGTGCCAGCAGAGCGGACAGGGTAGGATACAATGAGCAGTTCTTC. Translating it yields CASRADRVGYNEQFF.

The chain combines TRBV13 with TRBJ2-5; D not resolved. This CDR3 is 12 amino acids long. V was clipped by 3 bases and J by 2 bases, with 4 bases between them. Germline V gene data show CDR1 as PRHDT and CDR2 as FYEKMQ (reference sequence). The CDR3 bases are TGTGCCAGCAGCTTGACGCAAGAGACCCAGTACTTC. It codes for CASSLTQETQYF.

The chain is built from TRBV2 and TRBJ1-2, with a weak D call TRBD1 (6 bases). Per germline, CDR1 SNHLY and CDR2 FYNNEI. CDR3 length: 15 amino acids. V dropped 10 bases and J dropped 8 bases, with 26 bases sitting between them. Written as DNA, the CDR3 is TGTGCCAAGCAGGAAGGAGGACAGTCGGGATCCGGCTACACCTTC. Protein sequence: CAKQEGGQSGSGYTF.

The chain joins TRBV2 to TRBJ2-7, with 7 positions matching TRBD2. Looked up from germline, CDR1 is SNHLY and CDR2 is FYNNEI. J was trimmed by 3 bases and V by 0 bases; bases with no gene match: 5. The CDR3 is 15 residues long. CDR3 sequence (DNA): TGTGCCAGCAGTGAAGCGCGGGGGATTCGCTACGAGCAGTACTTC. Its translation: CASSEARGIRYEQYF.

This rearrangement joins TRBV9 to TRBJ1-6; 8 nucleotides agree with TRBD1. CDR1 is SGDLS and CDR2 is YYNGEE in the germline V gene. The V segment lost 4 bases and the J segment 10 bases; nucleotides outside the gene matches: 13. CDR3 length equals 16 residues. The CDR3 protein is CASSIRDRGSWSPLHF. The CDR3 DNA reads as TGTGCCAGCAGCATCCGAGACAGGGGCTCGTGGTCACCCCTCCACTTT.

This clone is medium-sized. This chain links TRBV27 with TRBJ2-1; D is unclear. Per the germline V gene, CDR1 is MNHEY and CDR2 is SMNVEV (reference sequence). This CDR3 has 13 residues. Trimming shortened V by 1 base and J by 5 bases, and 6 bases separated the two germline ends. CDR3 nucleotide sequence: TGTGCCAGCAGTTTATATCAACACAATGAGCAGTTCTTC. It translates to CASSLYQHNEQFF.

The V call is TRBV19, the J call TRBJ2-3; D remains unclear. Per germline, CDR1 LNHDA and CDR2 SQIVND (reference sequence). CDR3 length: 15 amino acids. The V end was cut by 7 bases, the J end by 4 bases, with 18 bases between. CDR3 in DNA: TGTGCCAGTAATGTCGGCTTCGGCTCTCCAGATACGCAGTATTTT. Its protein product is CASNVGFGSPDTQYF.

In its sample, this clone was seen once. This chain uses TRBV18 with TRBJ2-3; 9 bases are a match to TRBD2. This CDR3 is 14 amino acids long. Germline V gives CDR1 KGHSH, CDR2 LQKENI. With 6 bases clipped from V and 5 bases from J, the junction kept 6 bases outside the gene matches. CDR3 coding DNA: TGTGCCAGCTCCTCGGGACTAGCTATAGATACGCAGTATTTT. Encoded protein: CASSSGLAIDTQYF.

This clone was seen a handful of times. CDR3 DNA: TGCGCCAGCAGCGGGACAGGGTCCGGCAATGAGCAGTTCTTC. This codes for CASSGTGSGNEQFF. V is TRBV5-1 and J is TRBJ2-1; the match to TRBD1 covers 9 bases. CDR1 and CDR2 from the germline V gene are SGHRS and YFSETQ. The V gene end was trimmed by 4 bases and the J gene end by 6 bases; junction bases not matched to a gene: 5. This CDR3 spans 14 amino acids.

The chain joins TRBV6-1 to TRBJ1-4; 9 nucleotides line up with TRBD1. Germline V gene data show CDR1 as MNHNS and CDR2 as SASEGT. V was pared by 5 bases and J by 7 bases, with 2 bases of the junction left unmatched. The CDR3 is 13 residues long. CDR3 coding DNA: TGTGCCAGCAGTACAGGGGGCCGTGAAAAACTGTTTTTT. Its protein product is CASSTGGREKLFF.

This clone was detected only a few times. The DNA of the CDR3 is TGTGCCAGCACGCCGGACAGGTACGAGCAGTACTTC. It yields the protein CASTPDRYEQYF. This chain joins TRBV6-1 and TRBJ2-7; 7 positions match TRBD1. This CDR3 comprises 12 residues. Trimming took 7 bases from V and 4 from J; bases not matched to a gene: 4. Germline V gives CDR1 MNHNS, CDR2 SASEGT.

V gene TRBV27 combines with J gene TRBJ1-2; 11 bases agree with TRBD1. There are 17 residues in the CDR3. Germline V gene lookup returns CDR1 MNHEY and CDR2 SMNVEV (reference sequence). With 4 bases clipped from V and 8 bases from J, the junction kept 15 bases outside the gene matches. CDR3 region: CASSSLVGQGAQGGYTF. CDR3 nucleotide sequence: TGTGCCAGCAGTTCTCTCGTCGGACAGGGGGCGCAGGGGGGCTACACCTTC.

This sequence joins TRBV21-1 and TRBJ1-1; the table gives TRBD1 as D, unverified against the DNA. TRBV21-1 is classified as a pseudogene. The CDR3 runs 17 residues. The CDR3 reads CASSKSRTGGARTEAFF. DNA for the CDR3: TGTGCCAGCAGCAAATCGCGGACAGGGGGCGCAAGGACTGAAGCTTTCTTT.

The rearrangement joins TRBV7-2 to TRBJ2-7; D is unclear. Looked up from germline, CDR1 is SGHTA and CDR2 is FQGNSA. The CDR3 sequence is 14 residues long. V lost 5 bases and J 3 bases, leaving 14 bases between the germline ends. The CDR3 is CASSLEVSSYEQYF. CDR3 nucleotide sequence: TGTGCCAGCAGCCTAGAGGTATCTAGCTACGAGCAGTACTTC.